The rows below give T cell receptor beta chains drawn from one sample of a study of control samples from healthy donors and cancer patients. Profiling relied on immunoSEQ multiplex PCR, and the TCRdb table lists in-frame clones only, not all of them. The sample contains some 74,000 clones, 94% of which appear only once. Specimen: blood. These TCRs come from a woman in her twenties or thirties in good health. Both conserved end residues are part of each CDR3. D genes are given only for firm matches. Clone size appears in some rows only: once, few, many, or a class for an expanded clone.

j_call	d_call	v_call	clone_size	cdr3_aa	cdr3_nt
TRBJ1-2	TRBD1	TRBV7-8	-	CASSLVVRTGVLYYGYTF	TGTGCCAGCAGCTTAGTTGTCAGGACAGGGGTTTTGTACTATGGCTACACCTTC
TRBJ2-1	-	TRBV15	once	CATSRDRNSYNEQFF	TGTGCCACCAGCAGAGACAGGAACTCCTACAATGAGCAGTTCTTC
TRBJ1-1	-	TRBV29-1	once	CSVEQNTEAFF	TGCAGCGTTGAGCAGAACACTGAAGCTTTCTTT
TRBJ2-3	TRBD2	TRBV27	-	CASSQLAGATTDTQYF	TGTGCCAGCAGTCAACTAGCGGGGGCCACCACAGATACGCAGTATTTT
TRBJ1-5	TRBD1	TRBV6-5	-	CASSLTGVDQPQHF	TGTGCCAGCAGCTTAACAGGGGTGGATCAGCCCCAGCATTTT
TRBJ1-5	TRBD1	TRBV2	once	CASSEGTGGNQPQHF	TGTGCCAGCAGTGAGGGGACAGGGGGCAATCAGCCCCAGCATTTT
TRBJ2-3	-	TRBV7-9	-	CASSFNSYADTQYF	TGTGCCAGCAGCTTTAATTCGTACGCAGATACGCAGTATTTT
TRBJ1-2	-	TRBV6-5	-	CASSYSILRHSYGYTF	TGTGCCAGCAGTTACTCGATACTCCGTCACTCGTATGGCTACACCTTC
TRBJ1-2	TRBD1	TRBV4-2	-	CASSLRDRDRYGYTF	TGTGCCAGCAGCCTAAGGGACAGGGATAGGTATGGCTACACCTTC
TRBJ1-1	-	TRBV5-4	-	CASSLAARTGRTEAFF	TGTGCCAGCAGCTTGGCCGCCCGAACAGGGCGGACTGAAGCTTTCTTT
TRBJ1-6	-	TRBV6-5	once	CASRDVGNSPLHF	TGTGCCAGCCGGGACGTAGGGAATTCACCCCTCCACTTT
TRBJ1-2	-	TRBV20-1	once	CSARLGRPDF	TGCAGTGCTAGACTGGGGAGGCCCGACTTC
TRBJ2-1	TRBD1	TRBV10-3	-	CAISSGTGSYNEQFF	TGTGCCATCAGCTCCGGGACAGGCTCCTACAATGAGCAGTTCTTC
TRBJ2-7	-	TRBV28	-	CASSPPPPSEQYF	TGTGCCAGCAGTCCGCCCCCACCCTCCGAGCAGTACTTC
TRBJ2-1	TRBD2	TRBV6-4	few	CASSEGLAGGFEQFF	TGTGCCAGCAGTGAGGGACTAGCGGGGGGTTTTGAGCAGTTCTTC
TRBJ1-1	-	TRBV6-1	-	CASSEALLGVGPGYTEAFF	TGTGCCAGCAGTGAAGCGCTTTTGGGCGTCGGCCCTGGGTACACTGAAGCTTTCTTT
TRBJ1-1	-	TRBV3-1/TRBV3-2	-	CASSQGQLNTEAFF	TGTGCCAGCAGCCAAGGACAGCTGAACACTGAAGCTTTCTTT
TRBJ1-2	-	TRBV6-6	few	CASSYSNTAHYGYTF	TGTGCCAGCAGTTACTCGAATACAGCCCACTATGGCTACACCTTC
TRBJ2-2	TRBD1	TRBV19	-	CASGTGTGDTGELFF	TGTGCCAGTGGCACCGGGACAGGGGACACCGGGGAGCTGTTTTTT
TRBJ1-2	TRBD1	TRBV18	-	CASSPKTGTVTPSSGYTF	TGTGCCAGCTCACCAAAAACCGGGACAGTTACCCCAAGCAGCGGCTACACCTTC